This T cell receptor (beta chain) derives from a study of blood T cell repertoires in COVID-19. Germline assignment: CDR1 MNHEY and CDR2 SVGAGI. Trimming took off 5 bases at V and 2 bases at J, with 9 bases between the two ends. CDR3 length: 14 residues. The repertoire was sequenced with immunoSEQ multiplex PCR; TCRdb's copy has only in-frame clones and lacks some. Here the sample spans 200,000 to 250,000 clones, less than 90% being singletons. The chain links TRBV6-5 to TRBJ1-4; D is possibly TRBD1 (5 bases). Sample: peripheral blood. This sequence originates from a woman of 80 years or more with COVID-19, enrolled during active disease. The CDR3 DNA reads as TGTGCCAGCAGTACCGGGGGGACTAATGAAAAACTGTTTTTT. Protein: CASSTGGTNEKLFF.